This T cell receptor beta chain was identified in a study of cytomegalovirus exposure and HLA in healthy donors. On this clone itself: Its antigen remains unidentified.

Study-wide findings and caveats: Whilst most TCR sequences proved rare, a subset of public TCRs occurred across many donors.

Profiled with immunoSEQ multiplex PCR; TCRdb holds only in-frame clones, not every one. The table has 90,000 to 100,000 clones, 87% seen once. The CDR3 spans 13 residues. Germline lookup yields CDR1 SGHTA and CDR2 FQGTGA. V shed 3 bases and J shed 6 bases, with 12 bases lying between them. The sequence derives from a woman younger than 45 in good health and CMV-seronegative. The chain joins TRBV7-3 to TRBJ2-7, with TRBD2 as a possible D gene (6 bases). Sample: PBMCs. CDR3 in DNA: TGTGCCAGCAGCTTTAGCGGAAGGCTCGAGCAGTACTTC. Translated: CASSFSGRLEQYF.